These 26 T cell receptor beta chains were sequenced from one sample in a study of blood T cell repertoires in COVID-19. Generated by immunoSEQ multiplex PCR, the TCRdb table keeps only in-frame clones and is missing some. The sample lists roughly 500,000 clones, around 89% occurring once. Sequencing was done on a sample of PBMCs or T cells enriched from blood (not recorded which). Receptors originate from a woman between 40 and 55 years old who had recovered from COVID-19.

The rearrangement links TRBV21-1 to TRBJ1-5; TRBD1 is the table's D call and was not checked against the DNA. TRBV21-1 represents a pseudogene. The CDR3 is 17 residues long. CDR3 sequence: CASSKGCRNSPNQPQHF. In nucleotides, the CDR3 is TGTGCCAGCAGCAAAGGGTGTAGGAACAGCCCGAATCAGCCCCAGCATTTT.

V is TRBV28 and J is TRBJ1-2, with unresolved D. Germline CDR1 is MDHEN and CDR2 is SYDVKM. V was clipped by 2 bases and J by 4 bases, with 11 bases between them. The CDR3 sequence is 14 residues long. DNA of the CDR3: TGTGCCAGCAGTTTACCTAGAGGGCCCTATGGCTACACCTTC. Translated: CASSLPRGPYGYTF.

The gene calls are TRBV5-1 and TRBJ2-2; 14 bases align to TRBD2. The CDR3 spans 17 residues. Germline V CDR1 and CDR2: SGHRS, YFSETQ. V was clipped by 4 bases and J by 4 bases; unmatched bases: 6. Here the CDR3 DNA reads TGCGCCAGCAGCCCGGGACTAGCGGGAGTCGGCACCGGGGAGCTGTTTTTT. Residues: CASSPGLAGVGTGELFF.

The chain recombines TRBV6-5 with TRBJ2-7, with a weak D call TRBD2 (5 bases). Between the trimmed V and J ends, which lost 6 bases and 4 bases, there was a span of 10 bases. The CDR3 length is 12 residues. The germline V gene encodes CDR1 MNHEY and CDR2 SVGAGI. This CDR3 reads CASSSAAYEQYF. The CDR3 nucleotides are TGTGCCAGCAGCTCAGCGGCATACGAGCAGTACTTC.

This chain joins TRBV15 and TRBJ1-2; D may be TRBD1 (5 bases). Trimming took 5 bases from V and 5 from J, leaving 12 bases between them. The CDR3 has 13 amino acids. The germline gives CDR1 LNHNV, CDR2 YYDKDF (reference sequence). CDR3 in DNA: TGTGCCACCAGCTTTGCACGGGGGTATGGCTACACCTTC. Its protein is CATSFARGYGYTF.

This sequence joins TRBV27 and TRBJ1-1, with TRBD1 identical over 8 bases. CDR1 is MNHEY and CDR2 is SMNVEV in the germline V gene (reference sequence). Trimming cost V 6 bases and J 11 bases; bases outside gene matches: 11. The CDR3 is 13 residues long. CDR3 DNA: TGTGCCAGCAGCCACATCCGACAGGGGCCCGCTTTCTTT. Translating gives CASSHIRQGPAFF.

The chain combines TRBV4-3 with TRBJ2-1, with TRBD2 as a possible D gene (7 bases). This CDR3 is 15 amino acids long. The V end lost 0 bases, the J end lost 7 bases, and 13 bases lay between the germline ends. In germline, CDR1 is LGHNA, CDR2 YSLEER. This CDR3 is CASSQDREGGNEQFF. In DNA form, the CDR3 reads TGCGCCAGCAGCCAAGATCGTGAGGGGGGGAATGAGCAGTTCTTC.

This chain uses TRBV14 with TRBJ1-2; 10 positions match TRBD1. From germline, CDR1 is SGHDN and CDR2 FVKESK. Unmatched junction bases numbered 2, after V lost 2 bases and J lost 8 bases. The CDR3 spans 13 residues. Written as DNA, the CDR3 is TGTGCCAGCAGCCAAATGGGACAGGGGGGCTACACCTTC. This codes for CASSQMGQGGYTF. Full variable domain (missing parts from reference TRBV14 and TRBJ1-2): EAGVTQFPSHSVIEKGQTVTLRCDPISGHDNLYWYRRVMGKEIKFLLHFVKESKQDESGMPNNRFLAERTGGTYSTLKVQPAELEDSGVYFCASSQMGQGGYTFGSGTRLTVV.

The rearrangement joins TRBV9 to TRBJ2-7; TRBD2 is a possible D gene (6 bases). Germline values: CDR1 SGDLS, CDR2 YYNGEE. Trimming removed 3 bases at V and 0 bases at J, with 16 bases between. This CDR3 region has 16 residues. DNA of the CDR3: TGTGCCAGCAGCGCACGCGACCTAGCGTCCTCCTACGAGCAGTACTTC. Translating it yields CASSARDLASSYEQYF.

This clone appeared once. The chain couples TRBV5-6 to TRBJ1-4; 7 positions match TRBD1. Germline CDR1 and CDR2: SGHDT and YYEEEE. The CDR3 has 14 amino acids. V was pared by 2 bases and J by 6 bases, with 4 bases of the junction left unmatched. CDR3 nucleotides: TGTGCCAGCAGCTTTGACAGGGTTGATGAAAAACTGTTTTTT. Its translation is CASSFDRVDEKLFF.

V gene TRBV5-1 combines with J gene TRBJ1-1; D unresolved. CDR3 size: 15 residues. Germline loops: CDR1 SGHRS, CDR2 YFSETQ. Trimming cost V 4 bases and J 0 bases, with 13 bases left between them. For the CDR3, the DNA is TGCGCCAGCAGCCTCCGACTCGGGATGAACACTGAAGCTTTCTTT. It codes for CASSLRLGMNTEAFF.

The table lists this clone with a count of one. V usage is TRBV19 and J usage is TRBJ1-1; a weak D match, TRBD1 (5 bases). V gave up 8 bases and J gave up 10 bases, with 11 bases separating them. The CDR3 extends over 10 amino acids. In germline, CDR1 is LNHDA, CDR2 SQIVND (reference sequence). As DNA, the CDR3 is TGTGCCAGTGGGGCGTTACCAGCTTTCTTT. Protein sequence: CASGALPAFF.

This chain uses TRBV9 with TRBJ2-5, with a possible D match to TRBD2 (5 bases). This CDR3 is built from 15 residues. V was cut by 1 base and J by 2 bases, with 12 bases left in between. From germline, CDR1 is SGDLS and CDR2 YYNGEE. CDR3 loop: CASSVTSLTQETQYF. DNA for the CDR3: TGTGCCAGCAGCGTAACTAGTCTCACACAAGAGACCCAGTACTTC.

The chain joins TRBV11-2 to TRBJ2-5; 7 bases match TRBD1. The CDR3 is made up of 16 amino acids. The germline gives CDR1 SGHAT, CDR2 FQNNGV. The junction had 8 bases not matched to a gene; V was cut back by 3 bases and J by 1 base. The CDR3 protein is CASSFHPGTAQETQYF. The CDR3 DNA reads as TGTGCCAGCAGCTTCCACCCCGGGACAGCCCAAGAGACCCAGTACTTC.

The V and J genes are TRBV6-5 and TRBJ2-7, with 8 bases aligning to TRBD1. The CDR3 totals 13 residues. Germline loops: CDR1 MNHEY, CDR2 SVGAGI. The V and J ends lost 6 bases and 7 bases, in that order; junction bases with no gene match: 8. The CDR3 sequence is CASRRTGLGEQYF. CDR3 sequence (DNA): TGTGCCAGCAGGAGGACAGGGTTGGGGGAGCAGTACTTC.

This clone turned up a few times. The chain carries TRBV30 and TRBJ1-1, with TRBD1 identical over 7 bases. V was clipped by 4 bases and J by 7 bases; unmatched bases: 12. The germline V gene has CDR1 GTSNPN and CDR2 SVGIG (reference sequence). The CDR3 consists of 14 residues. CDR3: CAWTFLTGDVEAFF. The CDR3 DNA sequence: TGTGCCTGGACCTTCTTAACAGGGGATGTTGAAGCTTTCTTT.

This clone was seen only a few times. The CDR3 sequence is CASSQGFTEAFF. CDR3 bases: TGCGCCAGCAGCCAGGGCTTCACTGAAGCTTTCTTT. The chain joins TRBV4-1 to TRBJ1-1; D ambiguous. CDR3 size: 12 residues. Germline assignment: CDR1 MGHRA and CDR2 YSYEKL. The V end lost 3 bases, the J end lost 4 bases, and 6 bases lay between the germline ends.

This chain uses TRBV10-3 with TRBJ2-7; TRBD2 aligns across 7 bases. The CDR3 contains 14 residues. Unmatched junction bases numbered 6, after V lost 4 bases and J lost 3 bases. CDR1 and CDR2 (germline): ENHRY, SYGVKD. This chain's CDR3 is CAISGGREFYEQYF. The CDR3 DNA sequence: TGTGCCATCAGTGGAGGGCGGGAGTTCTACGAGCAGTACTTC.

The table lists this clone with a few counts. V usage is TRBV19 and J usage is TRBJ1-3, with D uncertain. The CDR3 contains 18 residues. V was shortened by 3 bases and J by 0 bases, with 18 bases between the two germline ends. Germline V gene lookup returns CDR1 LNHDA and CDR2 SQIVND (reference sequence). CDR3 sequence: CASSIFHAGFFSGNTIYF. In DNA form, the CDR3 reads TGTGCCAGTAGTATTTTTCATGCAGGTTTCTTCTCTGGAAACACCATATATTTT. The full variable domain, completed using reference TRBV19 and TRBJ1-3, is DGGITQSPKYLFRKEGQNVTLSCEQNLNHDAMYWYRQDPGQGLRLIYYSQIVNDFQKGDIAEGYSVSREKKESFPLTVTSAQKNPTAFYLCASSIFHAGFFSGNTIYFGEGSWLTVV.

This chain links TRBV6-1 with TRBJ1-4; unclear D gene. The CDR3 runs to 14 residues. The ends were cut back, 3 bases at V and 7 bases at J, with 12 bases in the middle. Germline V gene sequence: CDR1 MNHNS, CDR2 SASEGT. The CDR3 region is CASSEALRVEKLFF. CDR3 in DNA: TGTGCCAGCAGTGAGGCCCTGCGGGTTGAAAAACTGTTTTTT.

This clone was seen only once. The chain is built from TRBV6-5 and TRBJ2-1, with 11 bases identical to TRBD2. CDR3 size: 16 residues. Germline CDR1 MNHEY, CDR2 SVGAGI. With 0 bases clipped from V and 8 bases from J, the junction kept 6 bases outside the gene matches. In DNA, the CDR3 is TGTGCCAGCAGTTACTCGCGGATAGCGGGAGGGGATGAGCAGTTCTTC. Amino acids: CASSYSRIAGGDEQFF.

Turning to this clone: Other DNA sequences in this specimen translate into the identical CDR3. This chain links TRBV7-9 with TRBJ1-1; possible D gene TRBD1, 6 bases. Germline assignment: CDR1 SEHNR and CDR2 FQNEAQ (reference sequence). V was shortened by 1 base and J by 6 bases, with 6 bases between the two germline ends. CDR3 length: 12 amino acids. In DNA form, the CDR3 reads TGTGCCAGCAGCTTAGGACAGGCTGAAGCTTTCTTT. Protein: CASSLGQAEAFF.

The chain is built from TRBV30 and TRBJ2-1; D gene unclear. The germline V and J ends were trimmed by 1 base and 6 bases, with 16 bases remaining between them. The CDR3 loop spans 15 amino acids. Germline lookup yields CDR1 GTSNPN and CDR2 SVGIG (reference sequence). Written as DNA, the CDR3 is TGTGCCTGGAGTGCTGATTCACACCCCTCCAATGAGCAGTTCTTC. It codes for CAWSADSHPSNEQFF.

This clone has only a few counts. The genes are TRBV5-6 and TRBJ1-2; D not certain. CDR3 length: 13 residues. V shed 5 bases and J shed 7 bases, with 15 bases lying between them. CDR1 SGHDT and CDR2 YYEEEE come from the germline V gene. The CDR3 loop is CASRHAGRTGYTF. CDR3 in DNA: TGTGCCAGCAGGCACGCCGGGAGAACTGGCTACACCTTC.

The V and J genes are TRBV29-1 and TRBJ1-4; D remains unclear. V lost 4 bases and J 5 bases, leaving 14 bases between the germline ends. There are 14 residues in the CDR3. The germline V gene has CDR1 SQVTM and CDR2 ANQGSEA. The DNA for the CDR3 is TGCAGCGTTGCGATTACAGAGAACAATGAAAAACTGTTTTTT. Its protein product is CSVAITENNEKLFF.

V and J are TRBV5-1 and TRBJ1-2, with unresolved D. V shed 0 bases and J shed 6 bases, with 12 bases lying between them. The germline V gene has CDR1 SGHRS and CDR2 YFSETQ. The CDR3 is made up of 14 amino acids. CDR3 nucleotides: TGCGCCAGCAGCTTGGCCAGACAAGGCGATGGCTACACCTTC. Encoded protein: CASSLARQGDGYTF.